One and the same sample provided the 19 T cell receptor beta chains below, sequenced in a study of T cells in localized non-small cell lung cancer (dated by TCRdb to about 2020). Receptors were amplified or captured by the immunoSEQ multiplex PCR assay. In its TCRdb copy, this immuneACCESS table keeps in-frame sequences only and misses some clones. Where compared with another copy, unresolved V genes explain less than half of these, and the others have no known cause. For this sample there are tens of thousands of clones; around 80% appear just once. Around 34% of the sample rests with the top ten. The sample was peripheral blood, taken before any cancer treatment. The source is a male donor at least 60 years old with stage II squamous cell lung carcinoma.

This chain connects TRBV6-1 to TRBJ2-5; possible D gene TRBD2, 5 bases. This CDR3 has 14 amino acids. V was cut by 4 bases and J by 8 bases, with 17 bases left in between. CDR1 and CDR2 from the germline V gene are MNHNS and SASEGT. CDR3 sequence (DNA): TGTGCCAGCAGTGCAGGACTCCCCGGTGAAACCCAGTACTTC. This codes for CASSAGLPGETQYF.

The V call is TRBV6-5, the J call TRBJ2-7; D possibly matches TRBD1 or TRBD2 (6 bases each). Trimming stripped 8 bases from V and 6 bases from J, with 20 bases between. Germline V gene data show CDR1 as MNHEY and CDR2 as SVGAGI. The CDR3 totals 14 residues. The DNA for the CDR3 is TGTGCCAGCTCCCCCCCGGGGGTACAGGGCGAGCAGTACTTC. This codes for CASSPPGVQGEQYF.

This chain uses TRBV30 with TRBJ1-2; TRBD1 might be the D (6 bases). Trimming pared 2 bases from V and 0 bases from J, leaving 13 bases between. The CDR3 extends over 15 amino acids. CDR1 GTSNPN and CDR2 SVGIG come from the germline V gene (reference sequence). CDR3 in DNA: TGTGCCTGGAGTCGAAGGGGGGGGACTAACTATGGCTACACCTTC. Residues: CAWSRRGGTNYGYTF.

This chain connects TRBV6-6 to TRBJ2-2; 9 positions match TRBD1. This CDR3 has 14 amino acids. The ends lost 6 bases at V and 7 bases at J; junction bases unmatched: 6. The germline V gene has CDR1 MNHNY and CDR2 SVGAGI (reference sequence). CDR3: CASSRTGAGGELFF. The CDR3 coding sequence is TGTGCCAGCAGCCGGACAGGGGCTGGCGGGGAGCTGTTTTTT.

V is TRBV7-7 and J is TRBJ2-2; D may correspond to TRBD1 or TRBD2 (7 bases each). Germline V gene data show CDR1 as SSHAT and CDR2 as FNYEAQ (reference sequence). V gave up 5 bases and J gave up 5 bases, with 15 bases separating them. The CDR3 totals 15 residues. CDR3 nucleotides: TGTGCCAGCAGCCGGAGACAGGGAGGGACCGGGGAGCTGTTTTTT. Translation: CASSRRQGGTGELFF.

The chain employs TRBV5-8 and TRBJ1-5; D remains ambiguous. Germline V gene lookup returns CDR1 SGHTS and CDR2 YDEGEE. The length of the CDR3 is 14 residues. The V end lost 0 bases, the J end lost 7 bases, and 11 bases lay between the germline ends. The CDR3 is CASSLGLGSQPQHF. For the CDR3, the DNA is TGTGCCAGCAGCTTGGGACTGGGAAGCCAGCCCCAGCATTTT.

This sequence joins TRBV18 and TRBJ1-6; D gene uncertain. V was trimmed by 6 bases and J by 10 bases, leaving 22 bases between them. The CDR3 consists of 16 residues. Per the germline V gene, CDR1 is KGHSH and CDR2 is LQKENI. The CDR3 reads CASSEGQVRFGSPLHF. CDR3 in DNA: TGTGCCAGCTCGGAGGGCCAGGTGCGGTTCGGGTCACCCCTCCACTTT.

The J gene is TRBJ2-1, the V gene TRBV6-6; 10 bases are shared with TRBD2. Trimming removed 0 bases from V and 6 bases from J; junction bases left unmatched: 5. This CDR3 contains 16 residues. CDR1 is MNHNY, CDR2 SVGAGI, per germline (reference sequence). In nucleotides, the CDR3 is TGTGCCAGCAGTTACTCGATTAGCGGGGGGCTCAATGAGCAGTTCTTC. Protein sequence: CASSYSISGGLNEQFF.

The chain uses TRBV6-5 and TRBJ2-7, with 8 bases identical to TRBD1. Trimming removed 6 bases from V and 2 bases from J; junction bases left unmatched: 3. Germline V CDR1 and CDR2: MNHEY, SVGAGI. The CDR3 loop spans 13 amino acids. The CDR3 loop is CASRQGVAYEQYF. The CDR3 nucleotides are TGTGCCAGCAGACAGGGGGTCGCCTACGAGCAGTACTTC.

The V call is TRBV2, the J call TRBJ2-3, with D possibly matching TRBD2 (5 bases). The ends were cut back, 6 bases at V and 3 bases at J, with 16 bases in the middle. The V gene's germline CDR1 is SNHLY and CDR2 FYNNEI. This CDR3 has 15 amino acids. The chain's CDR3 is CASSAPGSKTDTQYF. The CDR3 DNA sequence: TGTGCCAGCAGCGCCCCGGGATCCAAGACAGATACGCAGTATTTT.

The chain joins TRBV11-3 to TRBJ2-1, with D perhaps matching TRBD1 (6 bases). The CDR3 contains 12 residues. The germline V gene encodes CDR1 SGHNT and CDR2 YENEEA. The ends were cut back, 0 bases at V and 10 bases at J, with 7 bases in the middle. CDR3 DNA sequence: TGTGCCAGCAGCTTAGAAGGGACAGAGCAGTTCTTC. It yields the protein CASSLEGTEQFF.

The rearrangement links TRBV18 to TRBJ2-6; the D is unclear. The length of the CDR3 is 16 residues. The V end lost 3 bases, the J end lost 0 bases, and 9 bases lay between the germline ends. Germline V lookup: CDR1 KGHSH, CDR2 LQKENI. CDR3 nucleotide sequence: TGTGCCAGCTCACCTGGGTCTCGCTCTGGGGCCAACGTCCTGACTTTC. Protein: CASSPGSRSGANVLTF.

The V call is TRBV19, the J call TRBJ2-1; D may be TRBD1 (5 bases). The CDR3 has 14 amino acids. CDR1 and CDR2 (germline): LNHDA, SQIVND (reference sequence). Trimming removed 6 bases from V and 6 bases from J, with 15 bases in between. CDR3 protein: CASRSQGRVNEQFF. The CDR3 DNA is TGTGCCAGTAGGTCCCAGGGCCGGGTCAATGAGCAGTTCTTC.

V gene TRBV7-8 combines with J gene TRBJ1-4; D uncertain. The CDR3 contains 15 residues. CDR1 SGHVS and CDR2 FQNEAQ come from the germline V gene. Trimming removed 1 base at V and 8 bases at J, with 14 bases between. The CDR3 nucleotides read TGTGCCAGCAGCTTAGAGGATCAGGCAAGGGAAAAACTGTTTTTT. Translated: CASSLEDQAREKLFF.

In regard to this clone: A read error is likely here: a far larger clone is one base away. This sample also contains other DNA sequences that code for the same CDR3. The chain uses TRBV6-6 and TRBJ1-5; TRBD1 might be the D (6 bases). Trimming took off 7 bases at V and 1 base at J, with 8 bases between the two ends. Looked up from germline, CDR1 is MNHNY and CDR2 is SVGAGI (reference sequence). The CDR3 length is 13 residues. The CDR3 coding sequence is TGTGCCAGCACCCAGGGGAGCAATCAGCCCCAGCATTTT. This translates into CASTQGSNQPQHF.

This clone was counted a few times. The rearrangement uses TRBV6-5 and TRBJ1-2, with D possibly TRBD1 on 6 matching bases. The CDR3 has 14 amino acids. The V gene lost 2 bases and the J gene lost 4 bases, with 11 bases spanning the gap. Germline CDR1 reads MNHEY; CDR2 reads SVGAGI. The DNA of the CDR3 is TGTGCCAGCAGTTACGACACAGGGAGCTATGGCTACACCTTC. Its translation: CASSYDTGSYGYTF.

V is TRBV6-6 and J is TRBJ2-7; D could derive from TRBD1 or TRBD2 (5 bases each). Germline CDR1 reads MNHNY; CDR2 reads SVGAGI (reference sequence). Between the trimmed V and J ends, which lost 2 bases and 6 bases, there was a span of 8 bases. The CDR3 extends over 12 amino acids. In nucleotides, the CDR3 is TGTGCCAGCAGTTACCTCGGGACCGAGCAGTACTTC. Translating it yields CASSYLGTEQYF.

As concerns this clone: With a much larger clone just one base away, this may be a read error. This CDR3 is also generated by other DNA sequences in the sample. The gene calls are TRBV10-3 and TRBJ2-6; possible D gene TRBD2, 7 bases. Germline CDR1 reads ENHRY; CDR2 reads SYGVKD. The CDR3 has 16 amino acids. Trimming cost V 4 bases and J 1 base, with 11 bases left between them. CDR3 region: CAISARGGSGANVLTF. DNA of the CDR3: TGTGCCATCAGTGCGAGGGGGGGGTCTGGGGCCAACGTCCTGACTTTC.

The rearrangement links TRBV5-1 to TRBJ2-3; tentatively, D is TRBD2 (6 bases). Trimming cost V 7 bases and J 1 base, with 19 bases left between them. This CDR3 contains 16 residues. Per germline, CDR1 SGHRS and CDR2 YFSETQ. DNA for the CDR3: TGCGCCAGCGCAAGTAGGGGAGGATTTGGCACAGATACGCAGTATTTT. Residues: CASASRGGFGTDTQYF.